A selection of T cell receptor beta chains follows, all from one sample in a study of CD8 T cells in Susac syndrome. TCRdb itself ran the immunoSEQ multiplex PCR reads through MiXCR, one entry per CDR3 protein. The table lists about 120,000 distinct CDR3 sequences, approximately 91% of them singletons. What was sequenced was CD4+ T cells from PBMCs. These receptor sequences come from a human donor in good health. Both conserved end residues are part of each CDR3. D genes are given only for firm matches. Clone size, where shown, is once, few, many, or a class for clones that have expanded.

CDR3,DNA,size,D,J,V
CSVPVPDREGNYGYTF,TGCAGCGTTCCGGTACCTGACAGGGAGGGGAACTATGGCTACACCTTC,NA,TRBD1,TRBJ1-2,TRBV29-1
CASSPSPDNSPLHF,TGTGCCAGCAGTCCGTCCCCGGATAATTCACCCCTCCACTTT,NA,NA,TRBJ1-6,TRBV6-2/TRBV6-3
CASTEGGSGANVLTF,TGCGCCAGCACCGAGGGGGGCTCTGGGGCCAACGTCCTGACTTTC,NA,NA,TRBJ2-6,TRBV5-1
CASSRTPGTSGDEQYF,TGCGCCAGCAGCCGCACTCCCGGGACTAGCGGGGACGAGCAGTACTTC,NA,TRBD2,TRBJ2-7,TRBV4-3
CASRTSGSVETQYF,TGTGCCAGCCGGACTAGCGGGAGCGTGGAGACCCAGTACTTC,NA,TRBD2,TRBJ2-5,TRBV6-2/TRBV6-3
CASSLADTQETQYF,TGCGCCAGCAGCTTGGCGGATACTCAAGAGACCCAGTACTTC,NA,NA,TRBJ2-5,TRBV5-1
CSVVKNTEAFF,TGCAGCGTTGTCAAGAACACTGAAGCTTTCTTT,NA,NA,TRBJ1-1,TRBV29-1
CASSYLIGSNYGYTF,TGTGCCAGCAGTTACCTTATCGGCAGTAACTATGGCTACACCTTC,NA,NA,TRBJ1-2,TRBV6-2/TRBV6-3
CSARKTSGGADTQYF,TGCAGTGCTAGAAAGACTAGCGGGGGGGCAGATACGCAGTATTTT,NA,TRBD2,TRBJ2-3,TRBV20-1
CASSPPGYQPQHF,TGTGCCAGCAGCCCCCCAGGGTACCAGCCCCAGCATTTT,once,NA,TRBJ1-5,TRBV6-2/TRBV6-3
CASKTVLNTEAFF,TGCGCCAGCAAGACAGTTCTGAACACTGAAGCTTTCTTT,NA,NA,TRBJ1-1,TRBV5-1
CASSLDRGESSTDTQYF,TGTGCCAGCAGCTTGGATAGGGGGGAATCTAGCACAGATACGCAGTATTTT,NA,NA,TRBJ2-3,TRBV5-6